Below are 7 T cell receptor beta chains sequenced from a single sample in a study of blood T cell repertoires in COVID-19 (dated by TCRdb to about 2020). The library came from the immunoSEQ multiplex PCR assay. TCRdb limited this immuneACCESS table to in-frame rearrangements with V and J called. A share of clones is missing; checked studies link under half to unresolved V genes, and the rest is unexplained. The sample table holds more than 95,000 clones, of which 75% to 95% were seen once. The top ten clones comprise roughly 1.9% of the sample. Sequenced: peripheral blood. These TCRs come from a human donor with active COVID-19. The donor label of this sample is uncertain.

The gene calls are TRBV7-9 and TRBJ1-2, with a tentative D call TRBD1 (6 bases). The CDR3 totals 14 residues. Per germline, CDR1 SEHNR and CDR2 FQNEAQ (reference sequence). Trimming stripped 0 bases from V and 2 bases from J, with 7 bases between. DNA of the CDR3: TGTGCCAGCAGCTTAGCAGGACAGAACTATGGCTACACCTTC. Its translation: CASSLAGQNYGYTF.

The chain joins TRBV25-1 to TRBJ2-7; tentatively, D is TRBD1 (6 bases). Trimming took 3 bases from V and 7 from J, leaving 13 bases between them. Germline lookup yields CDR1 MGHDK and CDR2 SYGVNS. This CDR3 has 13 amino acids. Written as DNA, the CDR3 is TGTGCCAGCAGTGAGCTGGGGGCGTGGGAGCAGTACTTC. It yields the protein CASSELGAWEQYF.

V is TRBV19 and J is TRBJ2-1, with 11 nucleotides matching TRBD2. Germline CDR1 LNHDA, CDR2 SQIVND (reference sequence). There are 14 residues in the CDR3. Trimming cost V 8 bases and J 9 bases; bases outside gene matches: 9. The CDR3 here is CASHSGGANLEQFF. In DNA form, the CDR3 reads TGTGCCAGTCATAGCGGGGGGGCCAACCTTGAGCAGTTCTTC.

The rearrangement links TRBV7-2 to TRBJ2-5, with 8 bases aligning to TRBD1. Trimming cost V 5 bases and J 5 bases; bases outside gene matches: 4. The germline gives CDR1 SGHTA, CDR2 FQGNSA. The length of the CDR3 is 13 residues. The CDR3: CASSGDRGETQYF. The CDR3 DNA reads TGTGCCAGCAGCGGTGACAGGGGTGAGACCCAGTACTTC.

The chain links TRBV9 to TRBJ2-1; 13 bases fit TRBD2. CDR1 SGDLS and CDR2 YYNGEE come from the germline V gene. The CDR3 sequence is 15 residues long. The V segment lost 4 bases and the J segment 7 bases; nucleotides outside the gene matches: 5. CDR3: CASSQLAGGWNEQFF. CDR3 nucleotide sequence: TGTGCCAGCAGCCAACTAGCGGGGGGGTGGAATGAGCAGTTCTTC.

The chain carries TRBV7-9 and TRBJ1-5; a weak D match, TRBD1 (5 bases). The length of the CDR3 is 15 residues. The germline V gene has CDR1 SEHNR and CDR2 FQNEAQ (reference sequence). Trimming took 5 bases from V and 4 from J, leaving 15 bases between them. CDR3 region: CASSRGTGNNQPQHF. The CDR3 DNA sequence: TGTGCCAGCAGCCGCGGGACGGGGAATAATCAGCCCCAGCATTTT.

The chain couples TRBV30 to TRBJ1-6; D gene unclear. Germline CDR1 and CDR2: GTSNPN and SVGIG (reference sequence). This CDR3 spans 16 amino acids. Trimming took off 0 bases at V and 5 bases at J, with 14 bases between the two ends. Here the CDR3 reads CAWSVLGRHNNSPLHF. CDR3 nucleotides: TGTGCCTGGAGTGTACTAGGCAGACACAATAATTCACCCCTCCACTTT. The full variable domain, its missing parts supplied by reference TRBV30 and TRBJ1-6, is SQTIHQWPATLVQPVGSPLSLECTVEGTSNPNLYWYRQAAGRGLQLLFYSVGIGQISSEVPQNLSASRPQDRQFILSSKKLLLSDSGFYLCAWSVLGRHNNSPLHFGNGTRLTVT.